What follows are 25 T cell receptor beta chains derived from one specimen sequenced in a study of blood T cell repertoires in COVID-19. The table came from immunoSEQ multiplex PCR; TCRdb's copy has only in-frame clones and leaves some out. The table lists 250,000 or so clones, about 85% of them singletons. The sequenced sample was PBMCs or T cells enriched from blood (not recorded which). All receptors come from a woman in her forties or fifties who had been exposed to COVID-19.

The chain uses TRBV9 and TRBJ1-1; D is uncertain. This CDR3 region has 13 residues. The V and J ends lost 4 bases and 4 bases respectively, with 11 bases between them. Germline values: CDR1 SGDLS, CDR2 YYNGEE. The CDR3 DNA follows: TGTGCCAGCAGCAGAGCCCGGGGCACTGAAGCTTTCTTT. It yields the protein CASSRARGTEAFF.

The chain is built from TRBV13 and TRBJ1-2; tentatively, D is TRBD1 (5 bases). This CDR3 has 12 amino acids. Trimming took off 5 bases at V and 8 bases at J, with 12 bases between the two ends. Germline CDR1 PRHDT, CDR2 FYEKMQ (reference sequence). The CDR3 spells CASSTGLRGYTF. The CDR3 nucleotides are TGTGCCAGCAGCACAGGTTTACGAGGCTACACCTTC.

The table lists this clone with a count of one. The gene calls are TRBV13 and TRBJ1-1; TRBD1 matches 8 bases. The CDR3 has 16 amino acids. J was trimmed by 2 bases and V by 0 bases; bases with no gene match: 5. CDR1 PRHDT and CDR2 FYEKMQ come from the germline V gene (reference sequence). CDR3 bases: TGTGCCAGCAGCTTAGGGGTTGGGACAGGAAACACTGAAGCTTTCTTT. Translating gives CASSLGVGTGNTEAFF. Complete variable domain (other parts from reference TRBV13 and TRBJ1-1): AAGVIQSPRHLIKEKRETATLKCYPIPRHDTVYWYQQGPGQDPQFLISFYEKMQSDKGSIPDRFSAQQFSDYHSELNMSSLELGDSALYFCASSLGVGTGNTEAFFGQGTRLTVV.

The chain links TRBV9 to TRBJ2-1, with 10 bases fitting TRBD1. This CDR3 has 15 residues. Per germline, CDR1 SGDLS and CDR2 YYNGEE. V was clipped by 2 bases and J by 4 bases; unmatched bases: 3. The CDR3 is CASSVGTGVYNEQFF. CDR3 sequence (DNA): TGTGCCAGCAGCGTCGGGACAGGGGTGTACAATGAGCAGTTCTTC.

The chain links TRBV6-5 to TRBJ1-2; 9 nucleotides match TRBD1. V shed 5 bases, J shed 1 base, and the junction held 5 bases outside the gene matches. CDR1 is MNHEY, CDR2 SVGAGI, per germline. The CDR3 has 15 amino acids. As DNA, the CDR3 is TGTGCCAGCAGTACAAGGGACAGGGTTAACTATGGCTACACCTTC. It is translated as CASSTRDRVNYGYTF.

The CDR3 region is CASLSTDTGELFF. The CDR3 DNA sequence: TGTGCCAGTTTGAGCACAGACACCGGGGAGCTGTTTTTT. V usage is TRBV28 and J usage is TRBJ2-2; no clear D gene. This CDR3 is 13 amino acids long. Trimming pared 9 bases from V and 3 bases from J, leaving 11 bases between. Germline CDR1 is MDHEN and CDR2 is SYDVKM.

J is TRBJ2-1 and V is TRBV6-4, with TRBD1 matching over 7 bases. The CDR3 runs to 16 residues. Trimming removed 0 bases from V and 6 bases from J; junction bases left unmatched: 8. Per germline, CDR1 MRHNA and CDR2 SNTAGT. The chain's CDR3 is CASSDSMNRGRNEQFF. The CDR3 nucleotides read TGTGCCAGCAGTGACTCGATGAACAGGGGCCGCAATGAGCAGTTCTTC.

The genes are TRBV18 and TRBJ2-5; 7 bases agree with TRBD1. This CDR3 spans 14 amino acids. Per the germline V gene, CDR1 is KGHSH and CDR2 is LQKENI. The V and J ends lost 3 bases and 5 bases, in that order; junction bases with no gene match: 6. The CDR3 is CASSPPTGLETQYF. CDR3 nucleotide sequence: TGTGCCAGCTCACCCCCGACAGGGTTGGAGACCCAGTACTTC.

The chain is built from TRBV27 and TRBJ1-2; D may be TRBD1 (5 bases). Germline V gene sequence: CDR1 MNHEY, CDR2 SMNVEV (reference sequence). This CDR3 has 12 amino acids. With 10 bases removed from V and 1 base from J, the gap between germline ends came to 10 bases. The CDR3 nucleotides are TGTGCCACTGGAAGGGGTAACTATGGCTACACCTTC. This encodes CATGRGNYGYTF.

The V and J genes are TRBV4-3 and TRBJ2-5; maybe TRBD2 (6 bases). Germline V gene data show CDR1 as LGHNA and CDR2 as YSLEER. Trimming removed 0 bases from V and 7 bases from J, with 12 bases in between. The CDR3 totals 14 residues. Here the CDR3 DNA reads TGCGCCAGCAGCCAAGATTTGCAGGGAGGGACCCAGTACTTC. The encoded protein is CASSQDLQGGTQYF.

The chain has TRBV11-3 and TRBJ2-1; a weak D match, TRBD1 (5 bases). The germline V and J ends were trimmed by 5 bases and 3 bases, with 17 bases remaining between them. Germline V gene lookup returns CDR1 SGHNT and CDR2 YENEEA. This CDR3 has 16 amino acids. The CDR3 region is CASSPGETGIYNEQFF. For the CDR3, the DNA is TGTGCCAGCAGCCCTGGAGAAACAGGTATCTACAATGAGCAGTTCTTC.

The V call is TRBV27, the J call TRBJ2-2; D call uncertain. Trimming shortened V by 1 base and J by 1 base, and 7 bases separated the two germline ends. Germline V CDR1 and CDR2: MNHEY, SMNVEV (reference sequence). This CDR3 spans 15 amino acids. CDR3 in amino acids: CASSLFQVNTGELFF. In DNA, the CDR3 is TGTGCCAGCAGTTTATTCCAGGTGAACACCGGGGAGCTGTTTTTT.

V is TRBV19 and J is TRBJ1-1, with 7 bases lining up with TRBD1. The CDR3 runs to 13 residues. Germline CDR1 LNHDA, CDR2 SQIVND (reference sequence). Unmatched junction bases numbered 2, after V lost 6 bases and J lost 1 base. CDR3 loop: CASRKGANTEAFF. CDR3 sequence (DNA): TGTGCCAGTAGGAAGGGGGCGAACACTGAAGCTTTCTTT.

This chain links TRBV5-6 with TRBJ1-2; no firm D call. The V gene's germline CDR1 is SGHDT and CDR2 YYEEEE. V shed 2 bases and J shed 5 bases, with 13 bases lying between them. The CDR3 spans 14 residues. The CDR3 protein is CASSFFDNEYGYTF. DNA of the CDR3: TGTGCCAGCAGCTTCTTCGACAATGAGTATGGCTACACCTTC.

CDR3 in amino acids: CASSFEGRVTNEKLFF. In nucleotides, the CDR3 is TGTGCCAGCAGTTTTGAGGGTAGGGTGACTAATGAAAAACTGTTTTTT. The rearrangement links TRBV2 to TRBJ1-4; D not certain. The CDR3 totals 16 residues. V shed 5 bases and J shed 2 bases, with 15 bases lying between them. Per germline, CDR1 SNHLY and CDR2 FYNNEI.

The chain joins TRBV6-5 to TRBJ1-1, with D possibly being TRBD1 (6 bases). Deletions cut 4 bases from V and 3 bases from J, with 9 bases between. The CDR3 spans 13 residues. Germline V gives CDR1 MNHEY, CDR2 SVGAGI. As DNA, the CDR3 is TGTGCCAGCAGTTCCGGACAGCACACTGAAGCTTTCTTT. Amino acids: CASSSGQHTEAFF.

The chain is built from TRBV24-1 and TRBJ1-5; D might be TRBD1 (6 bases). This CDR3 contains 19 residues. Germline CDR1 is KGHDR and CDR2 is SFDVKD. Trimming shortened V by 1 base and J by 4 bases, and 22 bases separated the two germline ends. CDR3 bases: TGTGCCACCAGTGATTTTTGGGGACACCTAGAAAGGGGGAATCAGCCCCAGCATTTT. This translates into CATSDFWGHLERGNQPQHF.

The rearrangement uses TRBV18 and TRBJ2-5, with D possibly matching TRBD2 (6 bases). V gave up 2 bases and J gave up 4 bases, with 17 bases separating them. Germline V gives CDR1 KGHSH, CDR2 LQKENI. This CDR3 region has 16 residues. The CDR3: CASSPGTPNSGETQYF. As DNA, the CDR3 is TGTGCCAGCTCACCAGGGACCCCTAATAGCGGAGAGACCCAGTACTTC.

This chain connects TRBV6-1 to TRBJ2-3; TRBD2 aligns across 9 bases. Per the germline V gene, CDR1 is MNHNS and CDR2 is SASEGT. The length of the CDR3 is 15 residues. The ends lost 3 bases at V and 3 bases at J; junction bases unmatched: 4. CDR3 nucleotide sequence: TGTGCCAGCAGTGAGTCGGCGGGGGGGACAGATACGCAGTATTTT. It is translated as CASSESAGGTDTQYF.

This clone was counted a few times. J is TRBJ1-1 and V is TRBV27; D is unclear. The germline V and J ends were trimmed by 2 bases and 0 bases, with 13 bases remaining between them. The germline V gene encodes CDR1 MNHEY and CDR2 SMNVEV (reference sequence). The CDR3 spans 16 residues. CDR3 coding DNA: TGTGCCAGCAGTTTACTTTGGGCAGGCCTGAACACTGAAGCTTTCTTT. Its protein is CASSLLWAGLNTEAFF.

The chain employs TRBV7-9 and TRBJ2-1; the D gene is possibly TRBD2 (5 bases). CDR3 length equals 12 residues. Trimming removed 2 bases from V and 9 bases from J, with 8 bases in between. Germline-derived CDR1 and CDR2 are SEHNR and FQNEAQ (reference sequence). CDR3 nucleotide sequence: TGTGCCAGCAGCTTACGCGGGCCTGAGCAGTTCTTC. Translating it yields CASSLRGPEQFF. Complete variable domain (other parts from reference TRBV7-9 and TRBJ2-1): DTGVSQNPRHKITKRGQNVTFRCDPISEHNRLYWYRQTLGQGPEFLTYFQNEAQLEKSRLLSDRFSAERPKGSFSTLEIQRTEQGDSAMYLCASSLRGPEQFFGPGTRLTVL.

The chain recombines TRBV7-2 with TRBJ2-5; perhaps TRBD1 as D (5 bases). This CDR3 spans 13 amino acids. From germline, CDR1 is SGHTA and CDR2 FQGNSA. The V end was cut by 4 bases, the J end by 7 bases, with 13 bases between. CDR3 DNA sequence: TGTGCCAGCAGCTCCCGGCCTAGGGGGACCCAGTACTTC. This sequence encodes CASSSRPRGTQYF. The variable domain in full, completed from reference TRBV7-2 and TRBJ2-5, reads GAGVSQSPSNKVTEKGKDVELRCDPISGHTALYWYRQSLGQGLEFLIYFQGNSAPDKSGLPSDRFSAERTGGSVSTLTIQRTQQEDSAVYLCASSSRPRGTQYFGPGTRLLVL.

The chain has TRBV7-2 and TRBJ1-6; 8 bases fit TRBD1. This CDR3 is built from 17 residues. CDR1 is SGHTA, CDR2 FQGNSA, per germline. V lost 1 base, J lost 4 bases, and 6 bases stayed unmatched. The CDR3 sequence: CASSLDGQGWYNSPLHF. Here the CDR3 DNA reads TGTGCCAGCAGCTTAGATGGACAGGGTTGGTATAATTCACCCCTCCACTTT.

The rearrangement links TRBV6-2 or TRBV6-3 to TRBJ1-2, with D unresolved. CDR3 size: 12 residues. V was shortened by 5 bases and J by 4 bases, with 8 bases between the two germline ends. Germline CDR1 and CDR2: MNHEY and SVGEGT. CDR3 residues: CASSRGTYGYTF. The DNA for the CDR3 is TGTGCCAGCAGTCGCGGTACCTATGGCTACACCTTC.

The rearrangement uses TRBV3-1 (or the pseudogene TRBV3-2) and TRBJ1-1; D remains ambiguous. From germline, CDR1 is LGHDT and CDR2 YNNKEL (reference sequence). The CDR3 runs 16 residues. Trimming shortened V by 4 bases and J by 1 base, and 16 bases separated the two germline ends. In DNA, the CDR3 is TGTGCCAGCAGCCCGCGAGGTCCGATTGGGAACACTGAAGCTTTCTTT. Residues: CASSPRGPIGNTEAFF.